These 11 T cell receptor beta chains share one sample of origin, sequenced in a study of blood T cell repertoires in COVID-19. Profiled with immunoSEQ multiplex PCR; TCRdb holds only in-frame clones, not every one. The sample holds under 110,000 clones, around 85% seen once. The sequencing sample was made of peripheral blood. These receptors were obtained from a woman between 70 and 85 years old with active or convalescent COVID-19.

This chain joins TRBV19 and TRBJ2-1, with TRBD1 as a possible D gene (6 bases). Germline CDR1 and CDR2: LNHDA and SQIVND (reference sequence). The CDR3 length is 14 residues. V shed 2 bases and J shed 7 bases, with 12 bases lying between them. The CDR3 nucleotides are TGTGCCAGTAGTATATTACAGGGAAGGAATGAGCAGTTCTTC. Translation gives CASSILQGRNEQFF.

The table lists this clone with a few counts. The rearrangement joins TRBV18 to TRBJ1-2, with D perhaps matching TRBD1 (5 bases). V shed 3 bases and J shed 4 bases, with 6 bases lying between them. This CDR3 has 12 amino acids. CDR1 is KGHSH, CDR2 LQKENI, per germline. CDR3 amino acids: CASSPTVYGYTF. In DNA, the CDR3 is TGTGCCAGCTCACCGACAGTCTATGGCTACACCTTC.

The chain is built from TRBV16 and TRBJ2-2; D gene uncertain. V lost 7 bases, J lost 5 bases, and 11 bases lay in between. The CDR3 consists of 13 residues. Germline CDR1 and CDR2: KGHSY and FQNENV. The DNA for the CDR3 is TGTGCCAGCAACCAGGCAGGAACCGGGGAGCTGTTTTTT. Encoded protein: CASNQAGTGELFF.

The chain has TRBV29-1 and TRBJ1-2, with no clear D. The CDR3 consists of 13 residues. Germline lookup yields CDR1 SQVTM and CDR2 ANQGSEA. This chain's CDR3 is CSTEPEVGYGYTF. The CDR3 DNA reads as TGCAGTACTGAGCCCGAGGTTGGCTATGGCTACACCTTC. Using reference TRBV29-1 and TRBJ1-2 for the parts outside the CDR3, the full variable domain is SAVISQKPSRDICQRGTSLTIQCQVDSQVTMMFWYRQQPGQSLTLIATANQGSEATYESGFVIDKFPISRPNLTFSTLTVSNMSPEDSSIYLCSTEPEVGYGYTFGSGTRLTVV.

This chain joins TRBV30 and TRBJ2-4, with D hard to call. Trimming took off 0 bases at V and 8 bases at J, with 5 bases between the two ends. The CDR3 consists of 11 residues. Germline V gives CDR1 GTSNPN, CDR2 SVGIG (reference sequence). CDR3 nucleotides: TGTGCCTGGAGTGTAGAGGACATTCAGTACTTC. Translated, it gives CAWSVEDIQYF.

The CDR3 region is CASSRPGQGSYEQYF. The CDR3 coding sequence is TGCGCCAGCAGCCGCCCGGGACAGGGGTCCTACGAGCAGTACTTC. This chain joins TRBV5-1 and TRBJ2-7; TRBD1 agrees at 10 bases. CDR3 size: 15 residues. V dropped 4 bases and J dropped 1; count of bases not matched to a gene: 5. CDR1 and CDR2 (germline): SGHRS, YFSETQ. The full variable domain, completed using reference TRBV5-1 and TRBJ2-7, is KAGVTQTPRYLIKTRGQQVTLSCSPISGHRSVSWYQQTPGQGLQFLFEYFSETQRNKGNFPGRFSGRQFSNSRSEMNVSTLELGDSALYLCASSRPGQGSYEQYFGPGTRLTVT.

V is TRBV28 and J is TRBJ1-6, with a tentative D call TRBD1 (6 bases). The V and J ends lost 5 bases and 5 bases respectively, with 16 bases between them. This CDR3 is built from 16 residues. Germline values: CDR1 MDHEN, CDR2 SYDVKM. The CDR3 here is CASSVGQGGNNSPLHF. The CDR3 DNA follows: TGTGCCAGCAGTGTGGGCCAAGGGGGTAATAATTCACCCCTCCACTTT.

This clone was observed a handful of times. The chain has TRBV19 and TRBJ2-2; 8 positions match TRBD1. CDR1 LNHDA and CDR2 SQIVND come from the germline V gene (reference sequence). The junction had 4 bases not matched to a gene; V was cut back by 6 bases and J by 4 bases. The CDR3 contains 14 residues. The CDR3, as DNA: TGTGCCAGTAGCTTGGACAGGGCCACCGGGGAGCTGTTTTTT. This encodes CASSLDRATGELFF.

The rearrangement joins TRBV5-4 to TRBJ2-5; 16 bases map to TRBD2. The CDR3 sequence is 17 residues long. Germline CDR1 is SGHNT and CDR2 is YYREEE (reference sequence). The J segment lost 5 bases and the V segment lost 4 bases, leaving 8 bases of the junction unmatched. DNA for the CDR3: TGTGCCAGCAGCCCCGGGACTAGCGGGAGGGCCAGGGAGACCCAGTACTTC. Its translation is CASSPGTSGRARETQYF. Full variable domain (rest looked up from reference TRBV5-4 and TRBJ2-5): ETGVTQSPTHLIKTRGQQVTLRCSSQSGHNTVSWYQQALGQGPQFIFQYYREEENGRGNFPPRFSGLQFPNYSSELNVNALELDDSALYLCASSPGTSGRARETQYFGPGTRLLVL.

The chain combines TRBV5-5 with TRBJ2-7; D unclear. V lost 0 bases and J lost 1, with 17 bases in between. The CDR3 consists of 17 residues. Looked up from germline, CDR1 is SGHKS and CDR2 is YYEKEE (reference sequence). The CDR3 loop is CASSLELSVYGSYEQYF. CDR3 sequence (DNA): TGTGCCAGCAGCTTGGAACTTTCGGTTTACGGGTCCTACGAGCAGTACTTC. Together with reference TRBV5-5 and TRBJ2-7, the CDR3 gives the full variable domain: DAGVTQSPTHLIKTRGQQVTLRCSPISGHKSVSWYQQVLGQGPQFIFQYYEKEERGRGNFPDRFSARQFPNYSSELNVNALLLGDSALYLCASSLELSVYGSYEQYFGPGTRLTVT.

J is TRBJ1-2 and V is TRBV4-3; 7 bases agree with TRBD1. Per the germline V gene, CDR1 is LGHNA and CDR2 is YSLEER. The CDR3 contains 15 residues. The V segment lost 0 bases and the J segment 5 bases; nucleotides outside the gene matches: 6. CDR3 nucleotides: TGCGCCAGCAGCCAAGAGGCACAGGGGTATTATGGCTACACCTTC. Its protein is CASSQEAQGYYGYTF.